This is a list of T cell receptor beta chains from one sample in a study of blood T cell repertoires in COVID-19. TCRdb's copy holds only in-frame clones and misses some; the assay was immunoSEQ multiplex PCR. The repertoire has hundreds of thousands of clones, around nine tenths of them found once; the top ten carry around 6.6%. Sample: peripheral blood. These receptors were collected from a woman in her 70s with COVID-19, enrolled during active disease. The CDR3 runs from the conserved cysteine through the conserved F or W. The order of the fields is CDR3 protein, CDR3 DNA, J gene, D gene, CDR3 length, V gene, clone size. The D gene is left open where the match is weak. Rows may omit the clone size; those that give it use once, few, many or a size class.

CASSSSLAGGSYNEQFF,TGTGCCAGCAGCTCATCACTAGCGGGGGGGTCTTACAATGAGCAGTTCTTC,TRBJ2-1,TRBD2,17,TRBV11-2,NA
CASSETDSTGELFF,TGTGCCAGCAGTGAGACGGACAGTACCGGGGAGCTGTTTTTT,TRBJ2-2,NA,14,TRBV2,once
CASSLAGLASTDTQYF,TGCGCCAGCAGCTTGGCCGGTCTAGCCTCCACAGATACGCAGTATTTT,TRBJ2-3,NA,16,TRBV5-1,NA
CASSKMGGGDEKLFF,TGTGCCAGCAGCAAAATGGGGGGTGGAGACGAAAAACTGTTTTTT,TRBJ1-4,NA,15,TRBV11-2,NA
CASSERGAYTF,TGTGCCAGCAGTGAACGGGGAGCCTACACCTTC,TRBJ1-2,NA,11,TRBV6-1,NA
CASSLDGYYGYTF,TGCGCCAGCAGCTTGGACGGTTACTATGGCTACACCTTC,TRBJ1-2,NA,13,TRBV5-1,NA
CASSLARGESPLHF,TGTGCCAGCAGCTTGGCCAGGGGTGAATCACCCCTCCACTTT,TRBJ1-6,NA,14,TRBV5-4,NA
CASSQNPSLPQHF,TGTGCCAGCAGCCAGAACCCGTCACTGCCCCAGCATTTT,TRBJ1-5,NA,13,TRBV3-1/TRBV3-2,NA
CASSFRDRVTEAFF,TGTGCCAGCAGCTTCAGGGACAGGGTCACTGAAGCTTTCTTT,TRBJ1-1,TRBD1,14,TRBV7-2,NA
CASSSDRGPQHF,TGTGCCAGCAGCTCGGACAGGGGGCCCCAGCATTTT,TRBJ1-5,TRBD1,12,TRBV7-9,NA
CASSRTSGGASETQYF,TGTGCCAGCAGCCGGACTAGCGGGGGGGCCTCGGAGACCCAGTACTTC,TRBJ2-5,TRBD2,16,TRBV7-2,once
CATSGRGKPNEQFF,TGTGCCACCAGTGGCCGGGGTAAACCCAATGAGCAGTTCTTC,TRBJ2-1,NA,14,TRBV24-1,NA
CAIGDRAYEQYF,TGTGCCATCGGGGACAGAGCCTACGAGCAGTACTTC,TRBJ2-7,TRBD1,12,TRBV10-3,NA
CSASLGARDEQFF,TGCAGTGCTAGTCTAGGGGCCCGAGATGAGCAGTTCTTC,TRBJ2-1,NA,13,TRBV20-1,few
CASSLVSGGADEQYF,TGTGCCAGCAGCTTAGTTAGCGGGGGGGCTGACGAGCAGTACTTC,TRBJ2-7,TRBD2,15,TRBV7-2,NA
CASSLGQGNGYTF,TGTGCCAGCAGCTTGGGACAGGGTAATGGCTACACCTTC,TRBJ1-2,TRBD1,13,TRBV7-9,NA
CASSIAGGRNEQFF,TGTGCCAGTAGTATAGCGGGAGGGCGGAATGAGCAGTTCTTC,TRBJ2-1,TRBD2,14,TRBV19,NA
CASSLQARNTEAFF,TGTGCCAGCAGTTTACAGGCCAGAAACACTGAAGCTTTCTTT,TRBJ1-1,NA,14,TRBV2,once
CASSYSGQNSGNTIYF,TGTGCCAGCAGTTACTCTGGACAGAACTCTGGAAACACCATATATTTT,TRBJ1-3,NA,16,TRBV6-5,NA
CASSLGWGPLDTQYF,TGTGCCAGCAGCTTGGGGTGGGGGCCCTTAGATACGCAGTATTTT,TRBJ2-3,NA,15,TRBV5-4,NA
CASSFSDTNTEAFF,TGTGCCAGTAGCTTTTCGGACACGAACACTGAAGCTTTCTTT,TRBJ1-1,NA,14,TRBV19,once
CASRPDRANTEAFF,TGCGCCAGCAGGCCCGACAGGGCGAACACTGAAGCTTTCTTT,TRBJ1-1,TRBD1,14,TRBV5-1,NA
CASSDPRTTLYYDVQYF,TGTGCCAGCAGCGACCCCCGGACAACCCTTTACTACGATGTGCAGTACTTC,TRBJ2-7,NA,17,TRBV7-9,NA
CSASVSGFDPGANVLTF,TGCAGTGCTAGTGTGTCAGGGTTTGATCCTGGGGCCAACGTCCTGACTTTC,TRBJ2-6,NA,17,TRBV20-1,few
CASSQDPSGSPLHF,TGCGCCAGCAGCCAAGATCCCAGCGGCTCACCCCTCCACTTT,TRBJ1-6,NA,14,TRBV4-3,NA
CASSVYQGLRYNEQFF,TGTGCCAGCAGCGTTTACCAGGGGCTCCGCTACAATGAGCAGTTCTTC,TRBJ2-1,NA,16,TRBV9,few
CASSQGRGRDGYTF,TGTGCCAGCAGCCAAGGTCGGGGGAGGGATGGCTACACCTTC,TRBJ1-2,NA,14,TRBV3-1/TRBV3-2,NA
CASSVGLVRTGGSNEQFF,TGTGCCAGCAGCGTAGGACTTGTTAGGACAGGGGGGAGCAATGAGCAGTTCTTC,TRBJ2-1,TRBD1,18,TRBV9,NA
CASQGDLDTEAFF,TGTGCCAGCCAGGGGGATCTGGACACTGAAGCTTTCTTT,TRBJ1-1,TRBD1,13,TRBV28,NA
CASSSATGNYGYTF,TGTGCCAGCAGTTCTGCCACAGGGAACTATGGCTACACCTTC,TRBJ1-2,NA,14,TRBV28,NA
CASSQVPGISNQPQHF,TGCGCCAGCAGCCAAGTCCCGGGAATTAGCAATCAGCCCCAGCATTTT,TRBJ1-5,NA,16,TRBV4-1,NA
CASSIGPGDNQPQHF,TGTGCCAGTAGTATAGGCCCAGGGGATAATCAGCCCCAGCATTTT,TRBJ1-5,NA,15,TRBV19,NA
CASSDPGSLRETQYF,TGTGCCAGCAGTGACCCGGGGTCTCTGCGGGAGACCCAGTACTTC,TRBJ2-5,NA,15,TRBV6-2/TRBV6-3,NA
CASSQGGGYTF,TGTGCCAGCAGCCAAGGGGGTGGCTACACCTTC,TRBJ1-2,NA,11,TRBV5-6,NA
CASSLAEGRNYGYTF,TGTGCCAGCAGCTTAGCGGAAGGGAGGAACTATGGCTACACCTTC,TRBJ1-2,NA,15,TRBV7-8,NA
CATSDRQGAEAFF,TGTGCCACCAGTGACAGACAGGGAGCAGAAGCTTTCTTT,TRBJ1-1,TRBD1,13,TRBV24-1,NA
CASTPRPGDYEQYF,TGTGCCAGCACCCCCCGGCCAGGGGATTACGAGCAGTACTTC,TRBJ2-7,NA,14,TRBV28,NA
CASSPVSPGEPQHF,TGTGCCAGTAGTCCAGTAAGCCCAGGCGAGCCCCAGCATTTT,TRBJ1-5,NA,14,TRBV19,NA
CASRRRGIVGEKLFF,TGCGCCAGCAGACGCCGGGGAATCGTAGGTGAAAAACTGTTTTTT,TRBJ1-4,NA,15,TRBV5-1,once
CSASGQPYEAFF,TGCAGTGCTAGTGGACAACCTTATGAAGCTTTCTTT,TRBJ1-1,NA,12,TRBV20-1,NA
CASSYAGTAKNIQYF,TGTGCCAGCAGTTACGCAGGAACAGCCAAAAACATTCAGTACTTC,TRBJ2-4,NA,15,TRBV6-2/TRBV6-3,NA
CASSQFQTNQPQHF,TGTGCCAGCAGCCAATTCCAAACTAATCAGCCCCAGCATTTT,TRBJ1-5,NA,14,TRBV3-1/TRBV3-2,NA
CASRPGTDNSPLHF,TGTGCCAGCAGGCCCGGGACAGATAATTCACCCCTCCACTTT,TRBJ1-6,TRBD1,14,TRBV9,NA
CASSLGVPEAFF,TGTGCCAGCTCACTGGGAGTACCTGAAGCTTTCTTT,TRBJ1-1,NA,12,TRBV18,NA
CASSSPGQGGETEAFF,TGTGCCAGTAGTAGCCCGGGACAGGGCGGGGAAACTGAAGCTTTCTTT,TRBJ1-1,TRBD1,16,TRBV19,NA
CASSLGIGETEAFF,TGTGCCAGCAGCTTAGGTATCGGGGAAACTGAAGCTTTCTTT,TRBJ1-1,NA,14,TRBV7-9,NA
CASSPGGYYGYTF,TGTGCCAGCAGTCCAGGGGGCTACTATGGCTACACCTTC,TRBJ1-2,TRBD1,13,TRBV2,NA
CASSPETGGEKLFF,TGTGCCAGCTCACCAGAGACAGGGGGTGAAAAACTGTTTTTT,TRBJ1-4,TRBD1,14,TRBV18,NA
CASSLLGGREQYF,TGTGCCAGCAGCTTATTAGGAGGACGCGAGCAGTACTTC,TRBJ2-7,NA,13,TRBV5-6,NA
CASSVKGQITGDYGYTF,TGTGCCAGCAGCGTAAAGGGCCAAATCACAGGGGACTATGGCTACACCTTC,TRBJ1-2,TRBD1,17,TRBV9,NA
CASRAQVDNYGYTF,TGTGCCAGCAGAGCTCAGGTAGATAACTATGGCTACACCTTC,TRBJ1-2,NA,14,TRBV2,NA
CASSWTSGGPQETQYF,TGTGCCAGCAGCTGGACTAGCGGGGGGCCACAAGAGACCCAGTACTTC,TRBJ2-5,TRBD2,16,TRBV7-7,NA
CASSLPQGTGNTIYF,TGTGCCAGCAGTTTACCCCAGGGAACCGGAAACACCATATATTTT,TRBJ1-3,NA,15,TRBV28,NA
CASSPRYSYEQYF,TGTGCCAGCAGCCCCAGGTACTCCTACGAGCAGTACTTC,TRBJ2-7,NA,13,TRBV7-2,NA
CSGWDRGIGETQYF,TGCAGCGGATGGGACAGGGGAATAGGGGAGACCCAGTACTTC,TRBJ2-5,TRBD1,14,TRBV29-1,NA
CASSLRYGYTF,TGTGCCAGCTCACTGCGCTATGGCTACACCTTC,TRBJ1-2,NA,11,TRBV18,NA
CASSFSSSGNTIYF,TGTGCCAGCAGCTTCTCGAGCTCTGGAAACACCATATATTTT,TRBJ1-3,NA,14,TRBV7-2,NA
CASSLGLAGGAGELFF,TGTGCCAGCAGCCTGGGACTAGCGGGGGGTGCCGGGGAGCTGTTTTTT,TRBJ2-2,TRBD2,16,TRBV7-2,few
CASRPTGRGRGYTF,TGTGCCAGCAGACCTACAGGGCGGGGGAGAGGCTACACCTTC,TRBJ1-2,NA,14,TRBV28,once